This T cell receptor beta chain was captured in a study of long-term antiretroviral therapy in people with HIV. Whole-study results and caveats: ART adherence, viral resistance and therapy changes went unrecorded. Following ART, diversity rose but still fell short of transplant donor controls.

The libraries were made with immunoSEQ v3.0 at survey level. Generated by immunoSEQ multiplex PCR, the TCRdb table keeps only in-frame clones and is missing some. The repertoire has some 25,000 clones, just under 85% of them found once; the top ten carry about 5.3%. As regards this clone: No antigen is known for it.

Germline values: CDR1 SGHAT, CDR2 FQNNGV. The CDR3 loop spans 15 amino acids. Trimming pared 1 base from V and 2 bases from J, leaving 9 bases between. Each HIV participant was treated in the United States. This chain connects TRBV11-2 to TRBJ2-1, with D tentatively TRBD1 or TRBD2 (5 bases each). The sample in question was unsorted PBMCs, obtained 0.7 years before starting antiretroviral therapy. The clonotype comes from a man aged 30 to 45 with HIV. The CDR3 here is CASSLVGGPYNEQFF. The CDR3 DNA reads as TGTGCCAGCAGCTTAGTTGGGGGACCCTACAATGAGCAGTTCTTC.